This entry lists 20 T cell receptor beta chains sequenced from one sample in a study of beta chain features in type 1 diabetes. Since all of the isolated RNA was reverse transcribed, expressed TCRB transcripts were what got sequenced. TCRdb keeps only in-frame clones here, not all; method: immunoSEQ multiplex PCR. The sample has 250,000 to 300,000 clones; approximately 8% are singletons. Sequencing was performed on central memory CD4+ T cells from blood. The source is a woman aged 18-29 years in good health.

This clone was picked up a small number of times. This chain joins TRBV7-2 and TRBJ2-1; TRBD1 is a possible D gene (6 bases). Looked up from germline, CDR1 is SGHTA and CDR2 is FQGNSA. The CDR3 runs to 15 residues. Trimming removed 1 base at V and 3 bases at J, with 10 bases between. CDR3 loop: CASSLGNRVYNEQFF. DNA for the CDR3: TGTGCCAGCAGCTTAGGGAACAGGGTCTACAATGAGCAGTTCTTC.

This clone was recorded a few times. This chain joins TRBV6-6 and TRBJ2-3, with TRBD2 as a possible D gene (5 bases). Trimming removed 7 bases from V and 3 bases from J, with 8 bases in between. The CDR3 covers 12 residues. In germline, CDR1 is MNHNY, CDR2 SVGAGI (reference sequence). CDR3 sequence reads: CASMEVTDTQYF. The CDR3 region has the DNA TGTGCCAGCATGGAGGTAACAGATACGCAGTATTTT.

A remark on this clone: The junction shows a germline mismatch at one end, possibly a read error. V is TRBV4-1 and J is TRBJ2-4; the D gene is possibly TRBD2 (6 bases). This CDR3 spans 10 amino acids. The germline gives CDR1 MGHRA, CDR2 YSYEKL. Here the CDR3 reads CATLSGRGNF. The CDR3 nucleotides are TGCGCCACCCTCAGTGGCCGGGGGAACTTC.

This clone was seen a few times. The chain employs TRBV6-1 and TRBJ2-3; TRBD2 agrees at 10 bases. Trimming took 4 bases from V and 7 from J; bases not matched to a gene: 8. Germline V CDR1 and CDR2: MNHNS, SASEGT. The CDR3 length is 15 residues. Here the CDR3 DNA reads TGTGCCAGCAGTGGGACAGCGGGAGGGCCGAATACGCAGTATTTT. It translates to CASSGTAGGPNTQYF.

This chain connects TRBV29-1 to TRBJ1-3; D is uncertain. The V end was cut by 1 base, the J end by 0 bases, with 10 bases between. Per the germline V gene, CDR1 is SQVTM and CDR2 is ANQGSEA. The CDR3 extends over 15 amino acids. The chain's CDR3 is CSVEVIPSSGNTIYF. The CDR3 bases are TGCAGCGTTGAAGTTATTCCGAGCTCTGGAAACACCATATATTTT.

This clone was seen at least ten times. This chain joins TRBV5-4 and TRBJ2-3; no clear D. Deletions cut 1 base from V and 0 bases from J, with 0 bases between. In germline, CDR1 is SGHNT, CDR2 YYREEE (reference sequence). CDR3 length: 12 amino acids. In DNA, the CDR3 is TGTGCCAGCAGCTTGAGCACAGATACGCAGTATTTT. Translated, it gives CASSLSTDTQYF.

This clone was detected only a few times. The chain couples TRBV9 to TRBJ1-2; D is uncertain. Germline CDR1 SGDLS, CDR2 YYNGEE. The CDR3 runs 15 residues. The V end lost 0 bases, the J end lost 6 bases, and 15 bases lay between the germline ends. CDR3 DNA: TGTGCCAGCAGCGTAGATGGGGTGACCCCCCATGGCTACACCTTC. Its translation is CASSVDGVTPHGYTF.

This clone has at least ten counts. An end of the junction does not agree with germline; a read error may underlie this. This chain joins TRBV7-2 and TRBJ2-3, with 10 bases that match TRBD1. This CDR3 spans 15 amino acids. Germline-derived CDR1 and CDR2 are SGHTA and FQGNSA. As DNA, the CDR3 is TGTGCCAGCAGCTTGACAGGGGGCCTGGAAACCAGCTCCCATTTT. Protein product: CASSLTGGLETSSHF.

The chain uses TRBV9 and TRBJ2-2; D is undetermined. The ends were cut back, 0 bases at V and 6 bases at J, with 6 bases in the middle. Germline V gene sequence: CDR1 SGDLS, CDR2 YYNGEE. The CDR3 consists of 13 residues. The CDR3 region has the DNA TGTGCCAGCAGCGTAGATCTGGCCGGGGAGCTGTTTTTT. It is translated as CASSVDLAGELFF.

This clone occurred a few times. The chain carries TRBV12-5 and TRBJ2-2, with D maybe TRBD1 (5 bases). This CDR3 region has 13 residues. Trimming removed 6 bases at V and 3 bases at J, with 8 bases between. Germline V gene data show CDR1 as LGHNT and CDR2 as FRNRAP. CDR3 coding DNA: TGTGCTAGTGGCACAGGATACACCGGGGAGCTGTTTTTT. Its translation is CASGTGYTGELFF.

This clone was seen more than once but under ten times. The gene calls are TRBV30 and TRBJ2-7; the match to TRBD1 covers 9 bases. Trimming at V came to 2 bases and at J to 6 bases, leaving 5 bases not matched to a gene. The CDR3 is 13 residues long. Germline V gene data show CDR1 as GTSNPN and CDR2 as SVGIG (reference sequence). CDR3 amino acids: CAWSPGQGSEQYF. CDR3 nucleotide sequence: TGTGCCTGGAGTCCCGGACAGGGGTCCGAGCAGTACTTC.

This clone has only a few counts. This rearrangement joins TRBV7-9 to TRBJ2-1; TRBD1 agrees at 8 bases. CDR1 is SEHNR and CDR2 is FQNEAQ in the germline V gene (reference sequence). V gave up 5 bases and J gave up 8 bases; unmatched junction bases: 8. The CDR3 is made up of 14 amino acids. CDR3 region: CASSPMTGEYEQFF. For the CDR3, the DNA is TGTGCCAGCAGCCCCATGACAGGGGAGTATGAGCAGTTCTTC.

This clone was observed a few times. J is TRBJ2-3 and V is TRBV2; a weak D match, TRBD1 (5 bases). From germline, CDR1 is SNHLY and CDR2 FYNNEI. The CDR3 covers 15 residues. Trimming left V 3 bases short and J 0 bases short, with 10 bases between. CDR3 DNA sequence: TGTGCCAGCAGTGATCATGGGGCTAGCACAGATACGCAGTATTTT. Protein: CASSDHGASTDTQYF.

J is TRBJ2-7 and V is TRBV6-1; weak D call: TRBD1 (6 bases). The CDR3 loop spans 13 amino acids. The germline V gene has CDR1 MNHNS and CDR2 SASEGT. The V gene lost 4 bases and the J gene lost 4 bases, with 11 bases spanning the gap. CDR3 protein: CASSAAGVYEQYV. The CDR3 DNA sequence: TGTGCCAGCAGTGCCGCAGGGGTTTACGAGCAGTACGTC.

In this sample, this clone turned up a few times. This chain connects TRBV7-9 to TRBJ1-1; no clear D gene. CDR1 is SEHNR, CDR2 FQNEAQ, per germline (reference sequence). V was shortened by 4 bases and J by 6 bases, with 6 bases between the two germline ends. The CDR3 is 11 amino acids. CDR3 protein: CASSWSAEAFF. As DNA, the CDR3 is TGTGCCAGCAGCTGGTCCGCTGAAGCTTTCTTT.

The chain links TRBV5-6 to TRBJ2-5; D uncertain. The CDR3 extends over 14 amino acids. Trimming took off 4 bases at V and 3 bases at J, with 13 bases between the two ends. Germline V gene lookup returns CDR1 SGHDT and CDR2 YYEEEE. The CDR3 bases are TGTGCCAGCAGCCCCGGGTTCAGCAAAGAGACCCAGTACTTC. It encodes CASSPGFSKETQYF.

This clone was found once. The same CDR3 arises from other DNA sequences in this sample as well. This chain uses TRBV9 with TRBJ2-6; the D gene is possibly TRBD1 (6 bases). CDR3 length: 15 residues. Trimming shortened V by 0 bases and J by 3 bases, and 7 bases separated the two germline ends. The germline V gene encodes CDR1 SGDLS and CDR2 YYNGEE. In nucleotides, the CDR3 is TGTGCCAGCAGCGTAGGGGGGCGTGGGGCCAACGTCCTGACTTTC. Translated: CASSVGGRGANVLTF.

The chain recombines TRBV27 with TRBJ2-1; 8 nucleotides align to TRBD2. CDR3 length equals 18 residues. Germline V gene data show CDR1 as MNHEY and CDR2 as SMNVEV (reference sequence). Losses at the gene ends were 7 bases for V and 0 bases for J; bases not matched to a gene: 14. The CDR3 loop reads CASKSRGLDYSSYNEQFF. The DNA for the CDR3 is TGTGCCAGCAAATCAAGGGGACTAGATTACTCCTCCTACAATGAGCAGTTCTTC.

As DNA, the CDR3 is TGCGCCAGCAGCGTGCAAGGGGTCGGCTACACCTTC. Translated, it gives CASSVQGVGYTF. The rearrangement joins TRBV5-1 to TRBJ1-2; maybe TRBD1 (5 bases). The CDR3 length is 12 residues. Germline V gene lookup returns CDR1 SGHRS and CDR2 YFSETQ. The V gene lost 4 bases and the J gene lost 8 bases, with 12 bases spanning the gap.

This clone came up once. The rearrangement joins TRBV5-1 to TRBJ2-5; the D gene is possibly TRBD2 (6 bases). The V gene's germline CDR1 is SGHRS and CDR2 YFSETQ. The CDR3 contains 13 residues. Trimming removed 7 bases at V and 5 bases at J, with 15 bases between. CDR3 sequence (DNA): TGCGCCAGCTCCGGGGGTATCTGGGAGACCCAGTACTTC. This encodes CASSGGIWETQYF.